These 3 T cell receptor beta chains were all obtained from the same sample, sequenced in a study of human T cells and chemical hapten exposure. TCRdb redid the calling of the RACE reads with MiXCR, one entry per CDR3 protein. Of 57,000 or so distinct CDR3 sequences listed, around 11% are singletons. Time point meaning: pre-sensitization, week 0. Treatment in this sample: therapeutic diphenylcyclopropenone sensitization with weekly scalp DPC. The sample here was whole blood, taken in connection with sensitization to the hapten diphenylcyclopropenone (DPC). The receptor set was obtained from a woman in her forties with alopecia areata. Some clones in this sample may be carry-over from other donors' samples.

The V call is TRBV7-6, the J call TRBJ2-7; 10 bases agree with TRBD1. This CDR3 spans 15 amino acids. Trimming cost V 3 bases and J 6 bases; bases outside gene matches: 8. The germline gives CDR1 SGHVS, CDR2 FNYEAQ. The CDR3 sequence: CASSFDRGQVGEQYF. The CDR3 coding sequence is TGTGCCAGCAGCTTCGACAGGGGGCAGGTGGGCGAGCAGTACTTC.

Ten or more counts support this clonotype. V usage is TRBV20-1 and J usage is TRBJ2-4; 9 bases fit TRBD2. V lost 6 bases, J lost 0 bases, and 12 bases stayed unmatched. Per germline, CDR1 DFQATT and CDR2 SNEGSKA (reference sequence). CDR3 size: 17 residues. CDR3 residues: CSAYRISGGLAKNIQYF. In nucleotides, the CDR3 is TGCAGTGCCTATCGCATTAGCGGGGGCCTAGCCAAAAACATTCAGTACTTC.

This clonotype was observed at least ten times. This chain links TRBV20-1 with TRBJ2-7; 15 positions match TRBD2. The CDR3 runs to 18 residues. J was trimmed by 0 bases and V by 2 bases; bases with no gene match: 8. Germline V gene data show CDR1 as DFQATT and CDR2 as SNEGSKA (reference sequence). CDR3 nucleotides: TGCAGTGCTAGATTTGGACTAGCGGGAGGGCCTTTCTCCTACGAGCAGTACTTC. It yields the protein CSARFGLAGGPFSYEQYF.